Here is one T cell receptor beta chain with its context. Under the authors' procedure: The assay estimated nucleated cells by amplifying reference gene primers. Using immunoSEQ multiplex PCR, the repertoire was profiled, and TCRdb retains in-frame clones only, with some absent. V and J calls and clone size are those listed in that table; D and trimming were worked out from the DNA. The sample contains 65,000 to 75,000 clones, roughly 87% of which appear only once. The data derive from a study of blood T cell repertoires in COVID-19. Study details: The United States, Italy and Spain supplied acute and convalescent COVID-19 samples. The cDNA or gDNA used as material had been derived from T cells, B-cell-depleted T cells, or PBMCs.

Germline assignment: CDR1 LGHDT and CDR2 YNNKEL (reference sequence). The CDR3 extends over 17 amino acids. The J segment lost 2 bases and the V segment lost 1 base, leaving 11 bases of the junction unmatched. The source of this sequence is a woman aged 45-65 years with active COVID-19. This chain uses TRBV3-1 (or the pseudogene TRBV3-2) with TRBJ2-7; 7 positions agree with TRBD2. Sequenced: peripheral blood. CDR3 sequence: CASSQAGGGGSAYEQYF. CDR3 DNA sequence: TGTGCCAGCAGCCAAGCGGGTGGTGGCGGGAGCGCCTACGAGCAGTACTTC.